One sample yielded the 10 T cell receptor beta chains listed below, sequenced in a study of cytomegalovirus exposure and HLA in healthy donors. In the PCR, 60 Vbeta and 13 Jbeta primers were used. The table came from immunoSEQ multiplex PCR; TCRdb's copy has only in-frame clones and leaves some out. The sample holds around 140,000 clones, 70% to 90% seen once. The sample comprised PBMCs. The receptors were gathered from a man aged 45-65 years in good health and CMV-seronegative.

The DNA for the CDR3 is TGTGCCAGCAGTCTCTCTGGACAGGGCGGTGACTATGGCTACACCTTC. It codes for CASSLSGQGGDYGYTF. V gene TRBV28 combines with J gene TRBJ1-2; 8 nucleotides line up with TRBD1. The CDR3 has 16 amino acids. V gave up 5 bases and J gave up 3 bases; unmatched junction bases: 11. Germline values: CDR1 MDHEN, CDR2 SYDVKM.

CDR3 amino acids: CASSETPLTSGPYEQYF. CDR3 bases: TGCGCCAGCAGTGAGACCCCCCTGACTAGCGGCCCCTACGAGCAGTACTTC. This sequence joins TRBV10-1 and TRBJ2-5; 9 nucleotides align to TRBD2. The DNA end favors TRBJ2-7, so the J call may be wrong. In germline, CDR1 is WNHNN, CDR2 SYGVQD (reference sequence). The CDR3 consists of 17 residues.

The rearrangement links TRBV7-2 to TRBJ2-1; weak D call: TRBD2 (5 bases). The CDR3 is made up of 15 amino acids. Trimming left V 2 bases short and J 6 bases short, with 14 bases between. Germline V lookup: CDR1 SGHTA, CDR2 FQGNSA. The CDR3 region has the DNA TGTGCCAGCAGCTTACTGCCCGGGAAGGCCAATGAGCAGTTCTTC. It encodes CASSLLPGKANEQFF.

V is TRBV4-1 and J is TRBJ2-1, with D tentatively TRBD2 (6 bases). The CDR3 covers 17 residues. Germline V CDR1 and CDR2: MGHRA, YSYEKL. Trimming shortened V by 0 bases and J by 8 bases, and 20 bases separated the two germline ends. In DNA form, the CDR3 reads TGCGCCAGCAGCCAAGATGCTAGCGAGATTACAGTACATGAGCAGTTCTTC. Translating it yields CASSQDASEITVHEQFF.

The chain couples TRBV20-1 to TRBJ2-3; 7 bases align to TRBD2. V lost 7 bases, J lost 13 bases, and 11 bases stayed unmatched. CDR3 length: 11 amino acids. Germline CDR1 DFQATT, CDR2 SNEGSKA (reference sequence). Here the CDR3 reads CSGPLEGLKYF. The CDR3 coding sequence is TGCAGTGGCCCTTTGGAGGGACTAAAGTATTTT.

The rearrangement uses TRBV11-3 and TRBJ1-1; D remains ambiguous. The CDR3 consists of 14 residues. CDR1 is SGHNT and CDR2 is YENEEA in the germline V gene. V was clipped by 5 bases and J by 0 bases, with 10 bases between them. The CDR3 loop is CASSPRSMNTEAFF. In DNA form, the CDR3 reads TGTGCCAGCAGCCCAAGGAGCATGAACACTGAAGCTTTCTTT.

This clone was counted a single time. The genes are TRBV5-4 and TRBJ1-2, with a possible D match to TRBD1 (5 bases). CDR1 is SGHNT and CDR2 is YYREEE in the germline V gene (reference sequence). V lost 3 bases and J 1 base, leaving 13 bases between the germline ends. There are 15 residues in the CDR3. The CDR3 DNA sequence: TGTGCCAGCAGCTCACCGTACGGGGGTAACTATGGCTACACCTTC. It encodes CASSSPYGGNYGYTF.

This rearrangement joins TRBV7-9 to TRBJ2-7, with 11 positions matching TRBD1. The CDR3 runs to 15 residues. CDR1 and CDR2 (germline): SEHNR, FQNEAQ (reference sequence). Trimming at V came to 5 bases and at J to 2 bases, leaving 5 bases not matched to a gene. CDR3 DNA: TGTGCCAGCAGCCCCGGGACAGGGGGACCCTACGAGCAGTACTTC. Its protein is CASSPGTGGPYEQYF.

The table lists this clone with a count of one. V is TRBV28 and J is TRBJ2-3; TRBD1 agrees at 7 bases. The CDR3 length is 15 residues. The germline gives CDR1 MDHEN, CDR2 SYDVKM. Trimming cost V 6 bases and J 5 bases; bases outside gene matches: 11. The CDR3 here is CASRRQGLVQDTQYF. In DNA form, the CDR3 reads TGTGCCAGCAGAAGACAGGGTTTGGTTCAAGATACGCAGTATTTT.

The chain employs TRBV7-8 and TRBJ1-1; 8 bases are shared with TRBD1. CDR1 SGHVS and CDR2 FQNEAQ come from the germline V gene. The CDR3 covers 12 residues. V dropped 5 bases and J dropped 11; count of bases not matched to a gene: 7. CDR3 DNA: TGTGCCAGCAGCATGTCGACAGGGGAGGCTTTCTTT. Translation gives CASSMSTGEAFF.